The 7 T cell receptor beta chains in this list originate from one sample, sequenced in a study of blood T cell repertoires in COVID-19. Clones were sequenced by immunoSEQ multiplex PCR, and TCRdb holds only the in-frame ones, with some missing. The table records about 230,000 clones, about 91% of them present only once. The specimen was PBMCs or T cells enriched from blood (not recorded which). The receptor set was obtained from a woman aged 40 to 50 with acute COVID-19.

This chain links TRBV19 with TRBJ2-2, with a weak D call TRBD1 (6 bases). Trimming cost V 1 base and J 6 bases, with 12 bases left between them. CDR3 length equals 15 residues. Germline V gene data show CDR1 as LNHDA and CDR2 as SQIVND (reference sequence). CDR3 bases: TGTGCCAGTAGTATAGCCAACAGGGATGCCGGGGAGCTGTTTTTT. As protein: CASSIANRDAGELFF.

The chain joins TRBV27 to TRBJ1-5; 7 nucleotides agree with TRBD1. The CDR3 has 14 residues. Trimming cost V 5 bases and J 6 bases; bases outside gene matches: 7. CDR1 MNHEY and CDR2 SMNVEV come from the germline V gene (reference sequence). The CDR3 sequence is CASSPDNRGQPQHF. The CDR3 nucleotides read TGTGCCAGCAGTCCCGACAACAGGGGTCAGCCCCAGCATTTT.

This chain's CDR3 is CASTPKGTGLSNTEAFF. As DNA, the CDR3 is TGTGCCAGCACCCCCAAGGGCACTGGACTATCGAACACTGAAGCTTTCTTT. The chain couples TRBV5-4 to TRBJ1-1; D is unclear. V lost 6 bases and J 1 base, leaving 22 bases between the germline ends. The CDR3 loop spans 17 amino acids. The germline V gene encodes CDR1 SGHNT and CDR2 YYREEE (reference sequence).

V usage is TRBV11-3 and J usage is TRBJ2-2; D is perhaps TRBD2 (6 bases). Trimming left V 5 bases short and J 3 bases short, with 10 bases between. The CDR3 is 14 residues long. Per the germline V gene, CDR1 is SGHNT and CDR2 is YENEEA. The CDR3 sequence is CASSRGTYTGELFF. Written as DNA, the CDR3 is TGTGCCAGCAGCCGCGGGACTTACACCGGGGAGCTGTTTTTT.

J is TRBJ2-5 and V is TRBV7-2; D is perhaps TRBD2 (6 bases). Germline CDR1 SGHTA, CDR2 FQGNSA. V was cut by 1 base and J by 5 bases, with 20 bases left in between. The CDR3 has 17 amino acids. The DNA for the CDR3 is TGTGCCAGCAGCTTAGGCTCGGCCTTTCGGGGAGGTGAGACCCAGTACTTC. Translation: CASSLGSAFRGGETQYF. Based on the CDR3 plus reference TRBV7-2 and TRBJ2-5, the full variable domain is GAGVSQSPSNKVTEKGKDVELRCDPISGHTALYWYRQSLGQGLEFLIYFQGNSAPDKSGLPSDRFSAERTGGSVSTLTIQRTQQEDSAVYLCASSLGSAFRGGETQYFGPGTRLLVL.

The gene calls are TRBV5-4 and TRBJ1-2; D ambiguous. Germline V gene lookup returns CDR1 SGHNT and CDR2 YYREEE (reference sequence). V shed 0 bases and J shed 4 bases, with 13 bases lying between them. The CDR3 is 15 residues long. The CDR3: CASSLVRGGLYGYTF. DNA for the CDR3: TGTGCCAGCAGCTTGGTTCGGGGAGGGCTCTATGGCTACACCTTC. The full variable domain, its missing parts supplied by reference TRBV5-4 and TRBJ1-2, is ETGVTQSPTHLIKTRGQQVTLRCSSQSGHNTVSWYQQALGQGPQFIFQYYREEENGRGNFPPRFSGLQFPNYSSELNVNALELDDSALYLCASSLVRGGLYGYTFGSGTRLTVV.

The chain is built from TRBV5-1 and TRBJ2-1; unclear D gene. The CDR3 sequence is 13 residues long. Looked up from germline, CDR1 is SGHRS and CDR2 is YFSETQ. The germline V and J ends were trimmed by 1 base and 7 bases, with 9 bases remaining between them. The CDR3, as DNA: TGCGCCAGCAGCTTGAACGGTGCGAATGAGCAGTTCTTC. It yields the protein CASSLNGANEQFF.